A selection of T cell receptor beta chains follows, all from one sample in a study of cytomegalovirus exposure and HLA in healthy donors. The table came from immunoSEQ multiplex PCR; TCRdb's copy has only in-frame clones and leaves some out. The repertoire holds fewer than 200,000 clones, with 85% as singletons. Sequenced: PBMCs. All receptors come from a man younger than 35 in good health and CMV-seropositive. Both conserved end residues are part of each CDR3. Fields, in order: D gene, J gene, clone size, V gene, CDR3 DNA, CDR3 protein. The D gene is left open where the match is weak. Clone size is shown for a subset of rows, as once, few, many or a class of expanded clone.

d_call: TRBD1; j_call: TRBJ2-1; clone_size: NA; v_call: TRBV30; cdr3_nt: TGTGCCGGGGAGGGACAGGGGAAGTACAATGAGCAGTTCTTC; cdr3_aa: CAGEGQGKYNEQFF
d_call: NA; j_call: TRBJ2-7; clone_size: NA; v_call: TRBV6-1; cdr3_nt: TGTGCCAGCAGTGAACCCCCACAGTCTCCCTACGAGCAGTACTTC; cdr3_aa: CASSEPPQSPYEQYF
d_call: NA; j_call: TRBJ2-7; clone_size: NA; v_call: TRBV7-2; cdr3_nt: TGTGCCAGCAGCTTATATTCCTCCTACGAGCAGTACTTC; cdr3_aa: CASSLYSSYEQYF
d_call: NA; j_call: TRBJ2-1; clone_size: NA; v_call: TRBV2; cdr3_nt: TGTGCCAGCAGCCCGACAGGAGATGAGCAGTTCTTC; cdr3_aa: CASSPTGDEQFF
d_call: TRBD1; j_call: TRBJ2-1; clone_size: NA; v_call: TRBV13; cdr3_nt: TGTGCCAGCAGCTTACCTCGGGACAGGGGGCTGAGTGAGCAGTTCTTC; cdr3_aa: CASSLPRDRGLSEQFF
d_call: TRBD2; j_call: TRBJ2-1; clone_size: NA; v_call: TRBV7-9; cdr3_nt: TGTGCCAGCAGCCTTAGCGGGGGGGCCTTCGATGAGCAGTTCTTC; cdr3_aa: CASSLSGGAFDEQFF
d_call: TRBD2; j_call: TRBJ2-5; clone_size: once; v_call: TRBV30; cdr3_nt: TGTGCCTGGAGGACTAGCGGGGGGAAAGAGACCCAGTACTTC; cdr3_aa: CAWRTSGGKETQYF
d_call: TRBD1; j_call: TRBJ2-1; clone_size: NA; v_call: TRBV7-2; cdr3_nt: TGTGCCAGCAGCCCGACACAGGGGGCCTACAATGAGCAGTTCTTC; cdr3_aa: CASSPTQGAYNEQFF
d_call: TRBD1; j_call: TRBJ1-5; clone_size: NA; v_call: TRBV28; cdr3_nt: TGTGCCAGCGGACAACAGGGGGCGCATGATCAGCCCCAGCATTTT; cdr3_aa: CASGQQGAHDQPQHF
d_call: TRBD1; j_call: TRBJ1-4; clone_size: once; v_call: TRBV7-8; cdr3_nt: TGTGCCAGCAGCTCAGGGGGCGGTAGGGAAAAACTGTTTTTT; cdr3_aa: CASSSGGGREKLFF
d_call: TRBD1; j_call: TRBJ1-2; clone_size: NA; v_call: TRBV7-9; cdr3_nt: TGTGCCAGCAGCCCTACGGCGGACAGGCCCCCTTATGGCTACACCTTC; cdr3_aa: CASSPTADRPPYGYTF
d_call: TRBD1; j_call: TRBJ2-7; clone_size: NA; v_call: TRBV29-1; cdr3_nt: TGCAGCGTACCGGGACAGGGGGCCTACGAGCAGTACTTC; cdr3_aa: CSVPGQGAYEQYF
d_call: TRBD1; j_call: TRBJ2-7; clone_size: few; v_call: TRBV4-1; cdr3_nt: TGCGCCAGCAGCTATCCGGGACAGGGTCTCTACGAGCAGTACTTC; cdr3_aa: CASSYPGQGLYEQYF
d_call: NA; j_call: TRBJ1-5; clone_size: NA; v_call: TRBV30; cdr3_nt: TGTGCCTGGAGCGCGGGACCTGGCAATCAGCCCCAGCATTTT; cdr3_aa: CAWSAGPGNQPQHF
d_call: TRBD2; j_call: TRBJ2-2; clone_size: NA; v_call: TRBV2; cdr3_nt: TGTGCCAGCAGTGTCGAGACTAGCGGGAGTGGCGGGGAGCTGTTTTTT; cdr3_aa: CASSVETSGSGGELFF
d_call: NA; j_call: TRBJ1-1; clone_size: NA; v_call: TRBV5-1; cdr3_nt: TGCGCCAGCAGCTTGCCACAGGGCGGCGACGCTTTCTTT; cdr3_aa: CASSLPQGGDAFF
d_call: NA; j_call: TRBJ2-6; clone_size: once; v_call: TRBV7-9; cdr3_nt: TGTGCCAGCAGCTTAGCCCTCGGAGGGGGGGCCAACGTCCTGACTTTC; cdr3_aa: CASSLALGGGANVLTF
d_call: TRBD2; j_call: TRBJ2-2; clone_size: NA; v_call: TRBV28; cdr3_nt: TGTGCCAGCAGTCCCCTCTTCCTAGCGGGACCGACCACCGGGGAGCTGTTTTTT; cdr3_aa: CASSPLFLAGPTTGELFF
d_call: TRBD2; j_call: TRBJ2-7; clone_size: NA; v_call: TRBV5-1; cdr3_nt: TGCGCCAGCAGCTTGGAGCGGGATGGCGAGCAGTACTTC; cdr3_aa: CASSLERDGEQYF
d_call: TRBD1; j_call: TRBJ1-4; clone_size: NA; v_call: TRBV5-6; cdr3_nt: TGTGCCAGCAGCGACGGACAGGGTGATGAAAAACTGTTTTTT; cdr3_aa: CASSDGQGDEKLFF
d_call: NA; j_call: TRBJ2-3; clone_size: NA; v_call: TRBV5-4; cdr3_nt: TGTGCCAGCAGCTCTATGATAGGAGGGAGCACAGATACGCAGTATTTT; cdr3_aa: CASSSMIGGSTDTQYF
d_call: TRBD2; j_call: TRBJ2-1; clone_size: NA; v_call: TRBV11-2; cdr3_nt: TGTGCCAGCAGCCCCGGCGGACTAGCGGGGACCAATGAGCAGTTCTTC; cdr3_aa: CASSPGGLAGTNEQFF
d_call: TRBD2; j_call: TRBJ2-5; clone_size: NA; v_call: TRBV2; cdr3_nt: TGTGCCAGCACCGGGACTATGGGAGGGACCCAGTACTTC; cdr3_aa: CASTGTMGGTQYF
d_call: NA; j_call: TRBJ2-7; clone_size: once; v_call: TRBV27; cdr3_nt: TGTGCCAGCAGCCCTTTACCCGGGACTTTGTACGAGCAGTACTTC; cdr3_aa: CASSPLPGTLYEQYF
d_call: TRBD1; j_call: TRBJ1-1; clone_size: NA; v_call: TRBV30; cdr3_nt: TGTGCCTGGAGTACTACGACAGGGGGAACTGAAGCTTTCTTT; cdr3_aa: CAWSTTTGGTEAFF
d_call: NA; j_call: TRBJ1-2; clone_size: NA; v_call: TRBV7-8; cdr3_nt: TGTGCCAGCAGCTTAGGGGTGGGAGGCGCCTTC; cdr3_aa: CASSLGVGGAF
d_call: NA; j_call: TRBJ2-5; clone_size: NA; v_call: TRBV9; cdr3_nt: TGTGCCAGCAGCGCAAGCCACAGAAGCCAAGAGACCCAGTACTTC; cdr3_aa: CASSASHRSQETQYF
d_call: TRBD2; j_call: TRBJ2-5; clone_size: once; v_call: TRBV27; cdr3_nt: TGTGCCAGCAGTTTGAGCGGGAGGGCCTCCCAGTACTTC; cdr3_aa: CASSLSGRASQYF